These 8 T cell receptor beta chains originate from one sample sequenced in a study of OX40 agonist ivuxolimab in advanced cancers. Repertoires were generated with immunoSEQ multiplex PCR, while TCRdb's copy carries only in-frame clones and drops some. The data show just under 65,000 clones, just over 85% seen once. This specimen was CD4+ or CD8+ T cells sorted from blood, taken in a trial of the OX40 agonist ivuxolimab. The receptors stem from an adult with an advanced solid tumor such as melanoma, head and neck, liver or kidney cancer.

This clone was seen more than once but under ten times. This chain links TRBV10-3 with TRBJ2-7; D ambiguous. The CDR3 is made up of 15 amino acids. Trimming removed 7 bases from V and 6 bases from J, with 22 bases in between. CDR1 is ENHRY, CDR2 SYGVKD, per germline. In nucleotides, the CDR3 is TGTGCCATCAATTCGGGCTCCCAGGTTACGAGCGAGCAGTACTTC. Its protein product is CAINSGSQVTSEQYF.

J is TRBJ1-4 and V is TRBV5-1; 7 positions agree with TRBD1. Trimming cost V 4 bases and J 6 bases; bases outside gene matches: 12. Germline loops: CDR1 SGHRS, CDR2 YFSETQ. The CDR3 has 16 amino acids. This chain's CDR3 is CASSPRGQPAYEKLFF. The DNA of the CDR3 is TGCGCCAGCAGCCCCCGGGGACAGCCGGCGTATGAAAAACTGTTTTTT. The variable domain in full, with the rest retrieved from reference TRBV5-1 and TRBJ1-4, is KAGVTQTPRYLIKTRGQQVTLSCSPISGHRSVSWYQQTPGQGLQFLFEYFSETQRNKGNFPGRFSGRQFSNSRSEMNVSTLELGDSALYLCASSPRGQPAYEKLFFGSGTQLSVL.

V usage is TRBV5-1 and J usage is TRBJ2-5; maybe TRBD2 (5 bases). Germline V gene lookup returns CDR1 SGHRS and CDR2 YFSETQ. Trimming cost V 4 bases and J 7 bases, with 20 bases left between them. The CDR3 totals 15 residues. The CDR3 DNA reads as TGCGCCAGCAGCACCGGGGATACGAGCTCGGGGACCCAGTACTTC. It translates to CASSTGDTSSGTQYF. Complete variable domain (other parts from reference TRBV5-1 and TRBJ2-5): KAGVTQTPRYLIKTRGQQVTLSCSPISGHRSVSWYQQTPGQGLQFLFEYFSETQRNKGNFPGRFSGRQFSNSRSEMNVSTLELGDSALYLCASSTGDTSSGTQYFGPGTRLLVL.

The chain couples TRBV10-3 to TRBJ2-7; maybe TRBD2 (6 bases). This CDR3 spans 14 amino acids. CDR1 is ENHRY and CDR2 is SYGVKD in the germline V gene. Trimming stripped 0 bases from V and 3 bases from J, with 9 bases between. CDR3 sequence reads: CAISESGLRYEQYF. CDR3 nucleotides: TGTGCCATCAGTGAGTCCGGACTACGCTACGAGCAGTACTTC.

The chain links TRBV6-1 to TRBJ2-5, with D tentatively TRBD2 (6 bases). Deletions cut 3 bases from V and 5 bases from J, with 16 bases between. Germline V gene lookup returns CDR1 MNHNS and CDR2 SASEGT. This CDR3 contains 15 residues. The CDR3 coding sequence is TGTGCCAGCAGTGACTCGTTGGGGCTAGCGGAGACCCAGTACTTC. Protein sequence: CASSDSLGLAETQYF.

This chain uses TRBV5-1 with TRBJ2-5; 11 nucleotides match TRBD1. After removal of 3 bases from V and 2 bases from J, the junction contained 0 bases not matched to a gene. CDR1 is SGHRS and CDR2 is YFSETQ in the germline V gene. The CDR3 is 14 amino acids. The CDR3 spells CASSWDRGQETQYF. The CDR3 nucleotides read TGCGCCAGCAGCTGGGACAGGGGGCAAGAGACCCAGTACTTC.

This clone has a single count. The chain joins TRBV5-1 to TRBJ2-7; 8 nucleotides align to TRBD2. CDR3 length: 20 residues. Germline lookup yields CDR1 SGHRS and CDR2 YFSETQ. J was trimmed by 3 bases and V by 1 base; bases with no gene match: 21. The CDR3 DNA reads TGCGCCAGCAGCTTGTGGGAAAGGGGGTTAACGAGCGGGAGAAACTACGAGCAGTACTTC. This translates into CASSLWERGLTSGRNYEQYF.

This chain uses TRBV7-3 with TRBJ2-5; D not certain. Trimming cost V 4 bases and J 5 bases, with 11 bases left between them. The CDR3 has 13 residues. CDR1 is SGHTA, CDR2 FQGTGA, per germline. The CDR3, as DNA: TGTGCCAGCAGCTCTCGATCCACTGAGACCCAGTACTTC. Translated, it gives CASSSRSTETQYF.